This T cell receptor (beta chain) was sequenced for a study of blood T cell repertoires in COVID-19 (dated by TCRdb to between 2020 and 2021). Regarding the study in general: Collaborator samples came from the United States, Italy and Spain and covered acute and convalescent phases of COVID-19. Nearly every sample came with metadata listing a de-identified subject ID, COVID-19 status, age in years and sex. Samples came from the ongoing ImmuneRACE study (first 160 participants) plus 1,254 subjects from 6 global collaborators. Subjects who had been exposed to COVID-19, were actively infected with it, or had recovered from it provided the deeply sampled blood TCRbeta repertoires that made up the dataset. The prospective study material was composed of cDNA or gDNA derived from T cells, B-cell-depleted T cells, or PBMCs. Where HLA class I and class II types were available, the types were taken from metadata supplied by the sample provider, not from assay-based typing. The repertoires were made available in a free public database intended to serve as a resource for research on the immune response to SARS-CoV-2. What the study reported, not specific to this receptor: The quantity of clinical and demographic metadata differed by source and by participant and was supplied without curation.

The immunoSEQ Assay, a bias-controlled multiplex PCR, was used to amplify TCRbeta CDR3 regions from genomic DNA. The authors processed their data as follows. Nucleated cell counts per sample were estimated from amplification of reference gene primers within the assay. To quantify the absolute abundance of each unique TCRbeta CDR3 rearrangement, sequence reads were collapsed and filtered. For each sample, productive Simpson clonality was calculated as the square root of Simpson's diversity index across productive rearrangements. The table comes from immuneACCESS by way of TCRdb, which keeps in-frame sequences with V and J called. Part of the clones is missing from these tables; in studies checked, under half for an unresolved V gene and the rest for unknown reasons. The V and J calls and clone size come from that table; D and trimming were worked out from the DNA. A total of over 120,000 clones appear in this sample, roughly four fifths of them only once. In total, the top ten clones hold more than 3.5% of the sample.

Each collaborating institution followed its own protocols to collect whole blood in K2EDTA tubes. For TCRbeta analysis, collaborators shipped samples in one of three forms: frozen whole blood, isolated PBMCs, or DNA extracted from either of those sample types. In regard to this clone: Its antigen is not yet known. The record has no base qualities; no much larger clone is one base away.

The sequenced sample consisted of peripheral blood. The receptor was isolated from a woman in her fifties or sixties with acute or convalescent COVID-19.

The CDR3 amino acid sequence is: CASWTGGKNTEAFF. The base sequence is TGTGCCAGTTGGACAGGGGGAAAGAACACTGAAGCTTTCTTT. The rearranged segments are TRBV28 and TRBJ1-1, with 10 junctional bases fitting TRBD1. Trimming removed 9 bases from V and 1 base from J; the gene matches leave 5 bases unexplained. CDR1 and CDR2, per the germline V gene, are MDHEN and SYDVKM. The CDR3 covers 14 residues, taking in both the cysteine and the phenylalanine. The retained sequence is limited to the CDR3, 42 bases, with the frame set at the first base.